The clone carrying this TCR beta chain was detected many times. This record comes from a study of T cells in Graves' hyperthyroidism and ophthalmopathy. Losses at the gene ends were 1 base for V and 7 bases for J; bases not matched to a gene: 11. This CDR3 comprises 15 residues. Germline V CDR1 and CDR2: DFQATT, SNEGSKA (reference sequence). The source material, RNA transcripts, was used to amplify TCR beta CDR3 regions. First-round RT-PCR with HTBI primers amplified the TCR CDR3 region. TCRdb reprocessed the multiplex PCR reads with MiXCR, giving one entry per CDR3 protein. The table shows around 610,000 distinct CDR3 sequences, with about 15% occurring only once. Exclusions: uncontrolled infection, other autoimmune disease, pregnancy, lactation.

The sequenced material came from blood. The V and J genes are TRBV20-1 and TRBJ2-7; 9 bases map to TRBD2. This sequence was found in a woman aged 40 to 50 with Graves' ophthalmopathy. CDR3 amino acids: CSARVPGLASGEQYF. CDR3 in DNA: TGCAGTGCTAGAGTACCGGGACTAGCTTCGGGAGAGCAGTACTTC.